These 25 T cell receptor beta chains share one sample of origin, sequenced in a study of T cells in Graves' hyperthyroidism and ophthalmopathy. Amplification of TCR beta CDR3 regions used RNA as the template. TCR CDR3 regions were first amplified by RT-PCR with HTBI primers. Via MiXCR, TCRdb re-called the multiplex PCR reads, giving one row per CDR3 protein. The table has about 270,000 distinct CDR3 sequences, roughly a quarter seen once. Sequenced input: blood. These receptors came from a woman aged 40-49 years with Graves' ophthalmopathy.

Ten or more counts support this clonotype. The chain links TRBV11-2 to TRBJ2-7; 12 bases fit TRBD2. With V trimmed by 5 bases and J by 4 bases, 15 bases remained unmatched. The germline gives CDR1 SGHAT, CDR2 FQNNGV. The CDR3 is made up of 18 amino acids. The CDR3 sequence: CASSVNPGLAGFSYEQYF. The DNA of the CDR3 is TGTGCCAGCAGCGTAAATCCGGGACTAGCGGGTTTTTCGTACGAGCAGTACTTC.

This clonotype was counted at least ten times. The chain has TRBV19 and TRBJ2-7, with 8 bases that match TRBD2. The germline CDR1 and CDR2 sequences are LNHDA and SQIVND (reference sequence). Trimming removed 2 bases from V and 4 bases from J; junction bases left unmatched: 7. This CDR3 contains 15 residues. CDR3 protein: CASSIPSGRGYEQYF. In nucleotides, the CDR3 is TGTGCCAGTAGTATACCGAGCGGGAGAGGGTACGAGCAGTACTTC.

Many counts were recorded for this clonotype. The chain uses TRBV28 and TRBJ1-5; a weak D match, TRBD1 (5 bases). V was trimmed by 5 bases and J by 1 base, leaving 18 bases between them. The germline V gene encodes CDR1 MDHEN and CDR2 SYDVKM. The CDR3 is 17 amino acids. The CDR3 DNA is TGTGCCAGCAGTCCCCGACAGCCCAAGGGGAGCAATCAGCCCCAGCATTTT. It encodes CASSPRQPKGSNQPQHF.

CDR3 sequence: CASSMRNWNEQYF. The CDR3 DNA sequence: TGTGCCAGTAGTATGCGGAATTGGAACGAGCAGTACTTC. The chain employs TRBV19 and TRBJ2-7; D uncertain. Germline CDR1 is LNHDA and CDR2 is SQIVND (reference sequence). The CDR3 runs to 13 residues. Trimming took off 3 bases at V and 5 bases at J, with 11 bases between the two ends.

This clonotype was seen many times. This is likely an artifact of a read error, given a far larger clone one base away. The chain joins TRBV29-1 to TRBJ2-4; no clear D. In germline, CDR1 is SQVTM, CDR2 ANQGSEA. The CDR3 length is 11 residues. The CDR3, as DNA: TGCAGCGTTGAACTCAAAAACATTCAGTGCTTC. Protein product: CSVELKNIQCF. Looking up the rest from reference TRBV29-1 and TRBJ2-4 gives the full variable domain: SAVISQKPSRDICQRGTSLTIQCQVDSQVTMMFWYRQQPGQSLTLIATANQGSEATYESGFVIDKFPISRPNLTFSTLTVSNMSPEDSSIYLCSVELKNIQCFGAGTRLSVL.

This clonotype was detected ten times or more. This rearrangement joins TRBV30 to TRBJ2-7; 8 bases match TRBD2. The CDR3 has 13 residues. Per germline, CDR1 GTSNPN and CDR2 SVGIG (reference sequence). V shed 2 bases and J 3 bases; nucleotides not matched to a gene: 3. The CDR3 here is CAWSSGGGYEQYF. In DNA form, the CDR3 reads TGTGCCTGGAGTTCGGGGGGGGGCTACGAGCAGTACTTC. Full variable domain (remainder filled in from reference TRBV30 and TRBJ2-7): SQTIHQWPATLVQPVGSPLSLECTVEGTSNPNLYWYRQAAGRGLQLLFYSVGIGQISSEVPQNLSASRPQDRQFILSSKKLLLSDSGFYLCAWSSGGGYEQYFGPGTRLTVT.

J is TRBJ1-3 and V is TRBV7-8; D possibly corresponds to TRBD1 (5 bases). The germline V and J ends were trimmed by 1 base and 8 bases, with 9 bases remaining between them. There are 13 residues in the CDR3. Germline V lookup: CDR1 SGHVS, CDR2 FQNEAQ. CDR3: CASSLGGGDTIYF. The CDR3 nucleotides read TGTGCCAGCAGCTTAGGGGGGGGAGACACCATATATTTT.

The chain has TRBV5-1 and TRBJ1-1, with D unresolved. Germline loops: CDR1 SGHRS, CDR2 YFSETQ. This CDR3 has 14 residues. V was cut by 1 base and J by 5 bases, with 12 bases left in between. The CDR3 DNA follows: TGCGCCAGCAGCTTGATGGAATCTGGGACTGAAGCTTTCTTT. Amino acid sequence: CASSLMESGTEAFF.

This clonotype showed up many times. The V gene is TRBV6-5, the J gene TRBJ1-1; D perhaps matches TRBD1 (5 bases). V lost 6 bases to trimming and J lost 5 bases, with 16 bases between them. Per germline, CDR1 MNHEY and CDR2 SVGAGI. CDR3 length equals 14 residues. The CDR3 coding sequence is TGTGCCAGCAGCCGGAGGAGTGGGGGGACTGAAGCTTTCTTT. Translated: CASSRRSGGTEAFF.

This clonotype was detected many times. The genes are TRBV10-2 and TRBJ2-5; possibly TRBD2 for D (6 bases). Germline CDR1 is WSHSY and CDR2 is SAAADI. V lost 7 bases and J 4 bases, leaving 13 bases between the germline ends. The CDR3 loop spans 13 amino acids. The CDR3, as DNA: TGCGCCAGCAAAAACCGGGGAGGAGAGACCCAGTACTTC. It specifies CASKNRGGETQYF.

This clonotype occurred many times. V is TRBV29-1 and J is TRBJ1-1; D might be TRBD1 (5 bases). CDR3 length: 14 amino acids. V gave up 2 bases and J gave up 2 bases, with 12 bases separating them. CDR1 and CDR2 (germline): SQVTM, ANQGSEA. The CDR3 sequence: CSVEPIGTNTEAFF. In nucleotides, the CDR3 is TGCAGCGTTGAACCTATAGGGACTAACACTGAAGCTTTCTTT.

This clonotype was counted a few times. A much larger clone differs by one base, so this may be a read error. The chain recombines TRBV14 with TRBJ2-7, with D unclear. There are 19 residues in the CDR3. V shed 0 bases and J shed 0 bases, with 21 bases lying between them. The germline gives CDR1 SGHDN, CDR2 FVKESK. The CDR3 DNA reads TGTGCCAGCAGCCAAGAAACCCTTATTGGACCCACTACCTCCTACGAGCAGTACTTC. Translation gives CASSQETLIGPTTSYEQYF.

This clonotype was recorded many times. This rearrangement joins TRBV4-2 to TRBJ1-3, with a tentative D call TRBD1 (5 bases). The V gene lost 1 base and the J gene lost 2 bases, with 12 bases spanning the gap. From germline, CDR1 is LGHNA and CDR2 YNFKEQ. The length of the CDR3 is 16 residues. The CDR3 nucleotides read TGTGCCAGCAGCCAAGGGATCAGGGTTACTGGAAACACCATATATTTT. Its translation: CASSQGIRVTGNTIYF.

This clonotype was recorded once. Written as DNA, the CDR3 is TGTGCCAGCATTAGGGGGTTGTATGAAAACTATGGCTACACCTTC. This codes for CASIRGLYENYGYTF. This chain links TRBV2 with TRBJ1-2; D might be TRBD1 (6 bases). CDR3 length: 15 amino acids. Germline CDR1 and CDR2: SNHLY and FYNNEI. Trimming cost V 7 bases and J 2 bases, with 17 bases left between them.

Ten or more counts support this clonotype. The V call is TRBV28, the J call TRBJ2-7; D is possibly TRBD2 (5 bases). Per germline, CDR1 MDHEN and CDR2 SYDVKM. The length of the CDR3 is 14 residues. V was shortened by 6 bases and J by 7 bases, with 19 bases between the two germline ends. The chain's CDR3 is CASSPKDSNGEQYF. As DNA, the CDR3 is TGTGCCAGCAGCCCCAAGGACTCTAACGGGGAGCAGTACTTC.

The chain recombines TRBV7-2 with TRBJ1-5, with D perhaps matching TRBD1 (5 bases). Germline assignment: CDR1 SGHTA and CDR2 FQGNSA. Trimming stripped 4 bases from V and 5 bases from J, with 9 bases between. CDR3 length equals 13 residues. CDR3 protein: CASSSQGDQPQHF. CDR3 nucleotides: TGTGCCAGCAGCTCCCAGGGTGATCAGCCCCAGCATTTT.

The chain employs TRBV7-9 and TRBJ2-5, with D perhaps TRBD2 (6 bases). The germline V gene encodes CDR1 SEHNR and CDR2 FQNEAQ (reference sequence). CDR3 length: 15 amino acids. Between the trimmed V and J ends, which lost 5 bases and 2 bases, there was a span of 15 bases. The CDR3 sequence is CASSPGDGRQETQYF. The CDR3, as DNA: TGTGCCAGCAGCCCGGGGGACGGACGACAAGAGACCCAGTACTTC.

This clonotype was seen ten or more times. The chain couples TRBV5-4 to TRBJ1-2; D remains unclear. V was shortened by 0 bases and J by 5 bases, with 23 bases between the two germline ends. Germline V gene data show CDR1 as SGHNT and CDR2 as YYREEE (reference sequence). The CDR3 sequence is 18 residues long. The CDR3 protein is CASSLDWFEGSVWYGYTF. The DNA of the CDR3 is TGTGCCAGCAGCTTGGACTGGTTCGAGGGCTCGGTGTGGTATGGCTACACCTTC.

This clonotype was counted many times. The J gene is TRBJ1-2, the V gene TRBV6-5; a possible D gene is TRBD1 (6 bases). The germline V gene encodes CDR1 MNHEY and CDR2 SVGAGI. CDR3 length equals 13 residues. Trimming removed 0 bases at V and 5 bases at J, with 7 bases between. The CDR3 loop is CASSYSGGYGYTF. In DNA form, the CDR3 reads TGTGCCAGCAGTTACTCAGGGGGGTATGGCTACACCTTC.

With regard to this clonotype: This may be a read error: a much more frequent sequence differs by one nucleotide. The chain links TRBV12-3 or TRBV12-4 to TRBJ1-5; D unclear. V was pared by 6 bases and J by 5 bases, with 8 bases between. The length of the CDR3 is 12 residues. DNA of the CDR3: TGTGCCAGCAGCACTAAGGATCAGCCCCAGCATTTT. It codes for CASSTKDQPQHF.

Notes on this clonotype: One end of the junction fails to match germline, which may point to a read error. J is TRBJ1-1 and V is TRBV28, with no clear D. This CDR3 comprises 10 residues. Germline V gene data show CDR1 as MDHEN and CDR2 as SYDVKM. CDR3 in amino acids: CVSSSTEAYF. The CDR3 DNA reads TGTGTCAGTTCAAGTACTGAAGCTTACTTT.

This clonotype was detected many times. J is TRBJ2-4 and V is TRBV5-1, with TRBD2 identical over 13 bases. The CDR3 sequence is 16 residues long. The junction had 3 bases not matched to a gene; V was cut back by 4 bases and J by 2 bases. Looked up from germline, CDR1 is SGHRS and CDR2 is YFSETQ. The CDR3, as DNA: TGCGCCAGCAGCCCGGGACTAGCGGGGACCAAAAACATTCAGTACTTC. This gives the protein CASSPGLAGTKNIQYF.

This clonotype showed up many times. This rearrangement joins TRBV20-1 to TRBJ1-3; D remains ambiguous. CDR1 and CDR2 from the germline V gene are DFQATT and SNEGSKA (reference sequence). This CDR3 spans 12 amino acids. Trimming took off 3 bases at V and 3 bases at J, with 6 bases between the two ends. CDR3 in amino acids: CSARGGGNTIYF. CDR3 DNA: TGCAGTGCTAGGGGCGGTGGAAACACCATATATTTT.

This clonotype occurred many times. The genes are TRBV11-2 and TRBJ1-3, with TRBD1 matching over 7 bases. V shed 4 bases and J 4 bases; nucleotides not matched to a gene: 4. This CDR3 has 14 residues. The germline CDR1 and CDR2 sequences are SGHAT and FQNNGV. CDR3 sequence (DNA): TGTGCCAGCAGCTCCGACAGGGTCGGAAACACCATATATTTT. This codes for CASSSDRVGNTIYF.

This clonotype was recorded many times. The chain joins TRBV19 to TRBJ1-1; 10 bases fit TRBD1. The germline V gene has CDR1 LNHDA and CDR2 SQIVND (reference sequence). V gave up 7 bases and J gave up 9 bases; unmatched junction bases: 17. The CDR3 is made up of 16 amino acids. This CDR3 reads CASIPTYLGQGMQAFF. The CDR3 DNA reads TGTGCCAGTATTCCAACCTACTTGGGACAGGGGATGCAAGCTTTCTTT.